This T cell receptor (beta chain) came from a study of beta chain features in type 1 diabetes. The trim removed 1 base at V and 8 bases at J, leaving 10 bases unmatched. There are 15 residues in the CDR3. CDR1 is LGHNA, CDR2 YNFKEQ, per germline. Reverse transcribing all isolated RNA meant expressed TCRB transcripts were sequenced. Profiled with immunoSEQ multiplex PCR; TCRdb holds only in-frame clones, not every one. The sample lists some 160,000 clones, roughly 9% seen once, with 0.7% in the top ten. General observations from the study: All four CD4+ subsets from Type 1 diabetes patients carried moderately but significantly shorter TCRB CDR3s.

A word on this clone: The target antigen is unknown.

In total, each donor contributed a single heparinised blood draw that averaged around 100 mL. The sample comprised central memory CD4+ T cells from blood. This receptor was obtained from a woman aged 25 to 39 with type 1 diabetes. The gene calls are TRBV4-2 and TRBJ1-2; 7 bases are shared with TRBD1. The CDR3 coding sequence is TGTGCCAGCAGCCAAGCCGCAGACAGGGCCGAAGGCTACACCTTC. Encoded protein: CASSQAADRAEGYTF.